Listed here are 17 T cell receptor beta chains from one sample, sequenced in a study of PD-1 and CTLA-4 blockade in melanoma. TCRdb's copy holds only in-frame clones and misses some; the assay was immunoSEQ multiplex PCR. The sample has about 29,000 clones; approximately 91% are singletons. The specimen was CD8+ T cells from peripheral blood, collected before anti-PD-1 treatment. These receptors all stem from a human donor with melanoma.

V usage is TRBV28 and J usage is TRBJ2-1; 10 positions agree with TRBD2. This CDR3 is 15 amino acids long. Germline V gene sequence: CDR1 MDHEN, CDR2 SYDVKM. Trimming took 5 bases from V and 5 from J; bases not matched to a gene: 6. CDR3 nucleotide sequence: TGTGCCAGCAGTCGCCTAGCGGGAGTGAACAATGAGCAGTTCTTC. Encoded protein: CASSRLAGVNNEQFF.

V is TRBV27 and J is TRBJ1-1; possible D gene TRBD1, 5 bases. CDR1 and CDR2 (germline): MNHEY, SMNVEV (reference sequence). This CDR3 is built from 13 residues. The V gene lost 3 bases and the J gene lost 1 base, with 6 bases spanning the gap. The CDR3 nucleotides are TGTGCCAGCAGTTTTACAGGGAACACTGAAGCTTTCTTT. As protein: CASSFTGNTEAFF.

The sample holds a few counts of this clone. This chain links TRBV15 with TRBJ2-5, with D uncertain. This CDR3 comprises 13 residues. CDR1 is LNHNV, CDR2 YYDKDF, per germline (reference sequence). V was trimmed by 0 bases and J by 4 bases, leaving 6 bases between them. The CDR3 loop reads CATSREDRETQYF. DNA of the CDR3: TGTGCCACCAGCAGAGAGGATCGAGAGACCCAGTACTTC.

The rearrangement links TRBV18 to TRBJ2-7; 7 bases agree with TRBD1. Losses at the gene ends were 3 bases for V and 6 bases for J; bases not matched to a gene: 2. CDR1 KGHSH and CDR2 LQKENI come from the germline V gene. CDR3 length: 12 residues. CDR3 amino acids: CASSPTGLEQYF. The CDR3 DNA follows: TGTGCCAGCTCACCGACAGGGCTCGAGCAGTACTTC.

The gene calls are TRBV6-4 and TRBJ2-2; a weak D match, TRBD2 (5 bases). The CDR3 loop spans 14 amino acids. CDR1 MRHNA and CDR2 SNTAGT come from the germline V gene. V was trimmed by 0 bases and J by 3 bases, leaving 5 bases between them. CDR3 nucleotide sequence: TGTGCCAGCAGTGACTCCGGGGACACCGGGGAGCTGTTTTTT. Its protein product is CASSDSGDTGELFF.

The J gene is TRBJ2-1, the V gene TRBV5-1, with D tentatively TRBD2 (5 bases). Deletions cut 7 bases from V and 8 bases from J, with 16 bases between. The V gene's germline CDR1 is SGHRS and CDR2 YFSETQ. The CDR3 sequence is 13 residues long. The CDR3 coding sequence is TGCGCCAGCTCCCCAGGAGCCGGGGATGAGCAGTTCTTC. Its protein product is CASSPGAGDEQFF.

V and J are TRBV19 and TRBJ1-5; D is ambiguous. Trimming removed 3 bases at V and 1 base at J, with 7 bases between. CDR1 is LNHDA, CDR2 SQIVND, per germline (reference sequence). The CDR3 is 14 residues long. This chain's CDR3 is CASSIVDSNQPQHF. The CDR3 nucleotides read TGTGCCAGTAGTATTGTGGACAGCAATCAGCCCCAGCATTTT.

This sequence joins TRBV27 and TRBJ2-1, with 10 bases that match TRBD2. Germline V CDR1 and CDR2: MNHEY, SMNVEV (reference sequence). The CDR3 runs 15 residues. Trimming at V came to 1 base and at J to 10 bases, leaving 7 bases not matched to a gene. The DNA of the CDR3 is TGTGCCAGCAGTTTATTGTTACTAGCGGGACACGAGCAGTTCTTC. Translation gives CASSLLLLAGHEQFF.

This chain uses TRBV7-9 with TRBJ2-1; 13 positions agree with TRBD2. There are 18 residues in the CDR3. Germline V gene data show CDR1 as SEHNR and CDR2 as FQNEAQ (reference sequence). The J segment lost 5 bases and the V segment lost 1 base, leaving 8 bases of the junction unmatched. CDR3 protein: CASSLVGTSGALNNEQFF. Here the CDR3 DNA reads TGTGCCAGCAGCTTAGTAGGGACTAGCGGGGCCCTCAACAATGAGCAGTTCTTC.

J is TRBJ1-1 and V is TRBV13; D call uncertain. CDR3 length equals 11 residues. CDR1 is PRHDT and CDR2 is FYEKMQ in the germline V gene (reference sequence). The ends were cut back, 3 bases at V and 5 bases at J, with 4 bases in the middle. As DNA, the CDR3 is TGTGCCAGCAGCTTCGGGACTGAAGCTTTCTTT. Residues: CASSFGTEAFF.

The chain carries TRBV6-5 and TRBJ2-1, with 7 positions matching TRBD2. Germline lookup yields CDR1 MNHEY and CDR2 SVGAGI. The CDR3 length is 15 residues. The V gene end was trimmed by 6 bases and the J gene end by 7 bases; junction bases not matched to a gene: 12. The CDR3 DNA follows: TGTGCCAGCAGGTGGGTCGGGGAAGCGGGAAATGAGCAGTTCTTC. Translation gives CASRWVGEAGNEQFF.

V gene TRBV6-5 combines with J gene TRBJ1-1, with D possibly being TRBD1 (6 bases). The V gene lost 5 bases and the J gene lost 1 base, with 14 bases spanning the gap. Germline V gives CDR1 MNHEY, CDR2 SVGAGI. The CDR3 consists of 15 residues. CDR3 sequence (DNA): TGTGCCAGCAGTACCCGACAGGTAAAGAACACTGAAGCTTTCTTT. It yields the protein CASSTRQVKNTEAFF.

The chain uses TRBV30 and TRBJ2-1; D is unresolved. V lost 2 bases and J 2 bases, leaving 7 bases between the germline ends. The germline V gene encodes CDR1 GTSNPN and CDR2 SVGIG (reference sequence). The CDR3 consists of 13 residues. The CDR3 loop is CAWSLFPYNEQFF. CDR3 DNA sequence: TGTGCCTGGAGTCTTTTTCCCTACAATGAGCAGTTCTTC.

The CDR3: CASSAPGTGDTEAFF. The CDR3 nucleotides read TGTGCCAGCAGCGCCCCCGGGACGGGAGACACTGAAGCTTTCTTT. The chain combines TRBV7-9 with TRBJ1-1; D perhaps matches TRBD1 (5 bases). The CDR3 loop spans 15 amino acids. Germline V lookup: CDR1 SEHNR, CDR2 FQNEAQ (reference sequence). Trimming cost V 5 bases and J 3 bases, with 16 bases left between them.

In DNA, the CDR3 is TGTGCCAGCAGCTTAGGGGGGCACTATGGCTACACCTTC. Translated: CASSLGGHYGYTF. The rearrangement joins TRBV7-9 to TRBJ1-2; a possible D gene is TRBD1 (6 bases). There are 13 residues in the CDR3. CDR1 is SEHNR, CDR2 FQNEAQ, per germline (reference sequence). V was pared by 1 base and J by 3 bases, with 6 bases between.

The chain uses TRBV12-3 or TRBV12-4 and TRBJ2-3; D gene uncertain. Trimming took off 10 bases at V and 2 bases at J, with 13 bases between the two ends. The CDR3 contains 13 residues. The CDR3 reads CATRNLYTDTQYF. For the CDR3, the DNA is TGTGCCACCCGGAACCTCTACACAGATACGCAGTATTTT.

The gene calls are TRBV4-2 and TRBJ1-5; D is perhaps TRBD1 (6 bases). The CDR3 is 13 amino acids. Trimming removed 6 bases at V and 0 bases at J, with 6 bases between. Germline CDR1 reads LGHNA; CDR2 reads YNFKEQ. CDR3 residues: CASRQGSNQPQHF. Here the CDR3 DNA reads TGTGCCAGCAGACAGGGTAGCAATCAGCCCCAGCATTTT.